The T cell receptor (beta chain) under discussion was sequenced for a study of T cell repertoires in ileal Crohn's disease. The J segment lost 5 bases and the V segment lost 0 bases, leaving 6 bases of the junction unmatched. The CDR3 loop spans 15 amino acids. Germline CDR1 is GTSNPN and CDR2 is SVGIG (reference sequence). Method: immunoSEQ multiplex PCR; TCRdb's copy keeps in-frame clones and lacks some. In the table there are 4,000 to 6,000 clones, about 78% of which are singletons. The genes are TRBV30 and TRBJ2-3, with 9 bases that match TRBD2. Sample: ileal tissue. The TCR originated in an adult with Crohn's disease. Here the CDR3 reads CAWSVGGGGGDTQYF. The CDR3 coding sequence is TGTGCCTGGAGTGTGGGCGGCGGGGGGGGAGATACGCAGTATTTT.